This T cell receptor (beta chain) was captured by sequencing in a study of blood T cell repertoires in COVID-19. At the level of the study: Samples came from the United States, Italy and Spain, spanning acute and convalescent COVID-19.

How the authors handled the data: Reference gene primer amplification in the assay estimated nucleated cell counts. The data were produced by immunoSEQ multiplex PCR, yet TCRdb's version contains in-frame clones alone and is incomplete. Clone size and V and J calls were adopted from that table, with D and trimming inferred from the DNA. The sample contains 150,000 to 250,000 clones, roughly 94% of which appear only once. The germline V gene has CDR1 SGHNT and CDR2 YENEEA. Trimming at V came to 4 bases and at J to 7 bases, leaving 7 bases not matched to a gene. The CDR3 loop spans 15 amino acids. This receptor was taken from a man younger than 45 with COVID-19, enrolled during active disease. The J gene is TRBJ2-1, the V gene TRBV11-3, with 10 bases aligning to TRBD1. Material: peripheral blood. DNA of the CDR3: TGTGCCAGCAGCTCCCGGGACAGGGGTTTGAATGAGCAGTTCTTC. Its translation: CASSSRDRGLNEQFF.